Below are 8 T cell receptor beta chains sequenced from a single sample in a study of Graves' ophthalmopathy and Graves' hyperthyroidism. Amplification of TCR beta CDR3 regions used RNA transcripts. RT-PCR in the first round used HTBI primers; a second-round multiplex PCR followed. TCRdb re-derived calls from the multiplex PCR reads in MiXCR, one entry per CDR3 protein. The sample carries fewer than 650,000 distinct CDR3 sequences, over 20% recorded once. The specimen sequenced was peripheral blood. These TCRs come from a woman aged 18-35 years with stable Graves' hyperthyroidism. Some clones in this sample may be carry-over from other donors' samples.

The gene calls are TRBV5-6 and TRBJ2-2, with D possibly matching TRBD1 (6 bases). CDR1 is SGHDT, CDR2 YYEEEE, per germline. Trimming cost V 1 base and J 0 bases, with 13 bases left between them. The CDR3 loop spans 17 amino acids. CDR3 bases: TGTGCCAGCAGCTTGAGGTTGACAGGCGCGAACACCGGGGAGCTGTTTTTT. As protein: CASSLRLTGANTGELFF. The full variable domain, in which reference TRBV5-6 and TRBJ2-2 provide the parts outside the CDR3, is DAGVTQSPTHLIKTRGQQVTLRCSPKSGHDTVSWYQQALGQGPQFIFQYYEEEERQRGNFPDRFSGHQFPNYSSELNVNALLLGDSALYLCASSLRLTGANTGELFFGEGSRLTVL.

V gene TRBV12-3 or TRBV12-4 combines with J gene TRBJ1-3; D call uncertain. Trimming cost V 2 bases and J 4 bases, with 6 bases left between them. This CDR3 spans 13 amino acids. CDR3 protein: CASSLSQGNTIYF. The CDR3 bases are TGTGCCAGCAGTTTATCCCAGGGAAACACCATATATTTT.

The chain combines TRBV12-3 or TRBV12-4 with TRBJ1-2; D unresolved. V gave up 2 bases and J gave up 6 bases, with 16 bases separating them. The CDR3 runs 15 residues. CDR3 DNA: TGTGCCAGCAGTTTATCCCCGCCTCCAACGGATGGCTACACCTTC. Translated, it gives CASSLSPPPTDGYTF.

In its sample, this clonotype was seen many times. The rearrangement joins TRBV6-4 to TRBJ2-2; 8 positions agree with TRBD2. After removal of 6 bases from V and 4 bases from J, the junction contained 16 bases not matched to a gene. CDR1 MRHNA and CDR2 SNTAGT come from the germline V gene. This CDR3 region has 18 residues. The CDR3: CASSPRSLAEGSTGELFF. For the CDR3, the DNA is TGTGCCAGCAGCCCAAGGTCACTAGCGGAGGGGAGCACCGGGGAGCTGTTTTTT.

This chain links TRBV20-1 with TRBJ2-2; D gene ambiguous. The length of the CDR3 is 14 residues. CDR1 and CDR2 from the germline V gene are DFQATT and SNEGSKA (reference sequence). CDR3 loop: CGFLNRSGAGELFF. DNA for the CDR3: TGCGGCTTCCTAAATCGTTCGGGTGCCGGGGAGCTGTTTTTT.

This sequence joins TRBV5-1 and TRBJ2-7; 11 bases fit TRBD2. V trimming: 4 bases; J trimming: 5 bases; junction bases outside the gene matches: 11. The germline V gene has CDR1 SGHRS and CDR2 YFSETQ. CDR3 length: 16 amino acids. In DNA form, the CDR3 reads TGCGCCAGCAGCATAAGTTTAGCGGGGGGGCCTGACGAGCAGTACTTC. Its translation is CASSISLAGGPDEQYF. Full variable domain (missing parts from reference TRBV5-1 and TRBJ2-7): KAGVTQTPRYLIKTRGQQVTLSCSPISGHRSVSWYQQTPGQGLQFLFEYFSETQRNKGNFPGRFSGRQFSNSRSEMNVSTLELGDSALYLCASSISLAGGPDEQYFGPGTRLTVT.

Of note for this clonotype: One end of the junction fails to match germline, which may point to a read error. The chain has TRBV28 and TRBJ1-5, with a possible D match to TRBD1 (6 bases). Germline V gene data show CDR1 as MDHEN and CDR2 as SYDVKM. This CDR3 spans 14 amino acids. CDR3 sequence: CASRYRESYQPQHF. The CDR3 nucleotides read TGTGCCAGCAGATACAGGGAGAGCTATCAGCCTCAGCATTTT.

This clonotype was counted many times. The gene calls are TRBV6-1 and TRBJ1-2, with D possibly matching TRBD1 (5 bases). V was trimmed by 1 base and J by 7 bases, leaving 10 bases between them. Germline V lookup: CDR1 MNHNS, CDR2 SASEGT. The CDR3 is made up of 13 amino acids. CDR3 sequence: CASSEGRGTGYTF. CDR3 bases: TGTGCCAGCAGTGAAGGCCGTGGGACTGGCTACACCTTC.